One and the same sample provided the 25 T cell receptor beta chains below, sequenced in a study of T cell responses to AZD1222 COVID-19 vaccine. TCRdb's table, derived via immunoSEQ multiplex PCR, lists solely in-frame clones and lacks some. Of some 75,000 clones listed, nearly 90% are singletons. The sample here was peripheral blood, taken on day 0 of AZD1222 vaccination. These receptors came from an adult in good health.

The sample holds one count of this clone. J is TRBJ2-7 and V is TRBV28; TRBD1 matches at 11 bases. J was trimmed by 2 bases and V by 11 bases; bases with no gene match: 2. Germline V lookup: CDR1 MDHEN, CDR2 SYDVKM. This CDR3 region has 12 residues. The CDR3 protein is CASDRGPYEQYF. For the CDR3, the DNA is TGTGCCTCGGACAGGGGGCCCTACGAGCAGTACTTC.

CDR3 in DNA: TGTGCCAGCAGGGGGCCCTTCGCAGATACGCAGTATTTT. Translated: CASRGPFADTQYF. The chain has TRBV9 and TRBJ2-3; D possibly corresponds to TRBD1 (5 bases). Germline lookup yields CDR1 SGDLS and CDR2 YYNGEE. The CDR3 is 13 amino acids. The V end lost 5 bases, the J end lost 4 bases, and 11 bases lay between the germline ends.

The V gene is TRBV7-9, the J gene TRBJ2-2; D unclear. This CDR3 has 13 residues. Germline V gene data show CDR1 as SEHNR and CDR2 as FQNEAQ (reference sequence). The V end was cut by 6 bases, the J end by 0 bases, with 5 bases between. As DNA, the CDR3 is TGTGCCAGCAGACCAGCGAACACCGGGGAGCTGTTTTTT. This encodes CASRPANTGELFF.

This clone has only a few counts. The gene calls are TRBV3-1 (or the pseudogene TRBV3-2) and TRBJ1-5, with D hard to call. V was cut by 0 bases and J by 1 base, with 4 bases left in between. This CDR3 has 14 residues. The germline V gene encodes CDR1 LGHDT and CDR2 YNNKEL (reference sequence). CDR3 in DNA: TGTGCCAGCAGCCAAGACCTAAGCAATCAGCCCCAGCATTTT. Its translation is CASSQDLSNQPQHF.

This sequence joins TRBV11-2 and TRBJ2-1; D is ambiguous. The length of the CDR3 is 13 residues. The V gene lost 5 bases and the J gene lost 9 bases, with 14 bases spanning the gap. The germline V gene encodes CDR1 SGHAT and CDR2 FQNNGV. This chain's CDR3 is CASSPSGPSEQFF. In nucleotides, the CDR3 is TGTGCCAGCAGCCCCTCGGGCCCTAGTGAGCAGTTCTTC.

The J gene is TRBJ2-3, the V gene TRBV5-1, with 8 bases aligning to TRBD1. The CDR3 totals 15 residues. The V gene end was trimmed by 5 bases and the J gene end by 4 bases; junction bases not matched to a gene: 9. CDR1 SGHRS and CDR2 YFSETQ come from the germline V gene. The CDR3 here is CASRPGTGSPDTQYF. The CDR3 nucleotides read TGCGCCAGCAGACCCGGGACAGGCTCCCCAGATACGCAGTATTTT. Full variable domain (missing parts from reference TRBV5-1 and TRBJ2-3): KAGVTQTPRYLIKTRGQQVTLSCSPISGHRSVSWYQQTPGQGLQFLFEYFSETQRNKGNFPGRFSGRQFSNSRSEMNVSTLELGDSALYLCASRPGTGSPDTQYFGPGTRLTVL.

The V gene is TRBV7-8, the J gene TRBJ2-1, with TRBD2 matching 8 bases. The CDR3 extends over 24 amino acids. After removal of 5 bases from V and 0 bases from J, the junction contained 30 bases not matched to a gene. Germline CDR1 reads SGHVS; CDR2 reads FQNEAQ. In DNA form, the CDR3 reads TGTGCCAGCAGCCCTGGACTAGCTTTGTTTTTGGCGCCCCGACACATGGGCTCCTACAATGAGCAGTTCTTC. It yields the protein CASSPGLALFLAPRHMGSYNEQFF. Drawing the rest from reference TRBV7-8 and TRBJ2-1, the complete variable domain is GAGVSQSPRYKVAKRGQDVALRCDPISGHVSLFWYQQALGQGPEFLTYFQNEAQLDKSGLPSDRFFAERPEGSVSTLKIQRTQQEDSAVYLCASSPGLALFLAPRHMGSYNEQFFGPGTRLTVL.

This clone was counted between two and nine times. The V gene is TRBV7-9, the J gene TRBJ1-1; no clear D. Germline CDR1 is SEHNR and CDR2 is FQNEAQ (reference sequence). The germline V and J ends were trimmed by 7 bases and 4 bases, with 10 bases remaining between them. The CDR3 spans 12 residues. In DNA form, the CDR3 reads TGTGCCAGCACCTCCCTAAGCACTGAAGCTTTCTTT. Translation: CASTSLSTEAFF. The whole variable domain, remainder taken from reference TRBV7-9 and TRBJ1-1, is DTGVSQNPRHKITKRGQNVTFRCDPISEHNRLYWYRQTLGQGPEFLTYFQNEAQLEKSRLLSDRFSAERPKGSFSTLEIQRTEQGDSAMYLCASTSLSTEAFFGQGTRLTVV.

The chain uses TRBV5-8 and TRBJ1-6; 8 bases agree with TRBD1. This CDR3 region has 15 residues. J was trimmed by 6 bases and V by 0 bases; bases with no gene match: 2. CDR1 SGHTS and CDR2 YDEGEE come from the germline V gene. As DNA, the CDR3 is TGTGCCAGCAGCTTGGGACAGGGGTTTAATTCACCCCTCCACTTT. This translates into CASSLGQGFNSPLHF.

The chain has TRBV18 and TRBJ1-3; D perhaps matches TRBD1 (5 bases). The V end was cut by 3 bases, the J end by 0 bases, with 12 bases between. The CDR3 has 16 amino acids. Looked up from germline, CDR1 is KGHSH and CDR2 is LQKENI. CDR3 coding DNA: TGTGCCAGCTCACCCCCCGGGGACCACTCTGGAAACACCATATATTTT. Amino acids: CASSPPGDHSGNTIYF.

This clone was recorded once. This chain joins TRBV12-5 and TRBJ1-2; 9 nucleotides line up with TRBD1. CDR3 size: 13 residues. J gave up 8 bases and V 6 bases, and 7 bases lay outside the gene matches. Germline lookup yields CDR1 LGHNT and CDR2 FRNRAP. CDR3 sequence (DNA): TGTGCTAGTGGCCAACAGGGGGCGAGGGGCTACACCTTC. It is translated as CASGQQGARGYTF.

The V call is TRBV5-1, the J call TRBJ1-1, with D uncertain. CDR3 size: 12 residues. Germline values: CDR1 SGHRS, CDR2 YFSETQ. V lost 3 bases and J 8 bases, leaving 11 bases between the germline ends. CDR3 nucleotides: TGCGCCAGCAGCTCCACCGGACTGGAAGCTTTCTTT. This codes for CASSSTGLEAFF.

The genes are TRBV11-2 and TRBJ2-5, with no clear D. The CDR3 consists of 13 residues. V dropped 7 bases and J dropped 4 bases, with 13 bases sitting between them. In germline, CDR1 is SGHAT, CDR2 FQNNGV. CDR3 residues: CASNPSRRETQYF. The CDR3 DNA sequence: TGTGCCAGCAACCCCTCGAGGAGAGAGACCCAGTACTTC.

In this sample, this clone turned up a few times. The rearrangement links TRBV11-3 to TRBJ2-2; tentative D call: TRBD2 (6 bases). The CDR3 totals 17 residues. Per germline, CDR1 SGHNT and CDR2 YENEEA. The V gene lost 4 bases and the J gene lost 0 bases, with 15 bases spanning the gap. The CDR3 sequence is CASSSRRGRTNTGELFF. CDR3 DNA: TGTGCCAGCAGCTCCAGGAGGGGACGGACGAACACCGGGGAGCTGTTTTTT.

This clone was counted between two and nine times. CDR3 coding DNA: TGTGCCTGGAGTCCGCCACCTCGACTGGGGCGTACGTATGAGCAGTTCTTC. It is translated as CAWSPPPRLGRTYEQFF. This rearrangement joins TRBV30 to TRBJ2-1; weak D call: TRBD1 (5 bases). The germline V gene has CDR1 GTSNPN and CDR2 SVGIG (reference sequence). V was pared by 2 bases and J by 8 bases, with 25 bases between. This CDR3 region has 17 residues.

This clone is medium-sized in the sample. The same CDR3 can be traced to other DNA sequences in this sample. The chain employs TRBV6-4 and TRBJ2-2, with a possible D match to TRBD2 (5 bases). Trimming shortened V by 0 bases and J by 5 bases, and 7 bases separated the two germline ends. Germline V gene lookup returns CDR1 MRHNA and CDR2 SNTAGT. The CDR3 is made up of 14 amino acids. The CDR3: CASSDSPGTGELFF. The CDR3 nucleotides read TGTGCCAGCAGTGACTCTCCGGGAACCGGGGAGCTGTTTTTT.

The rearrangement links TRBV28 to TRBJ1-3; no firm D call. The CDR3 is made up of 12 amino acids. V was clipped by 6 bases and J by 3 bases, with 6 bases between them. The V gene's germline CDR1 is MDHEN and CDR2 SYDVKM. The CDR3 loop reads CASRAGGNTIYF. CDR3 nucleotide sequence: TGTGCCAGCAGGGCGGGTGGAAACACCATATATTTT.

This chain uses TRBV19 with TRBJ2-1; 8 positions agree with TRBD1. The germline gives CDR1 LNHDA, CDR2 SQIVND (reference sequence). J lost 2 bases, V lost 8 bases, and 2 bases had no gene match. The CDR3 runs to 13 residues. The DNA for the CDR3 is TGTGCCAGTGACAGGGGCACCTACAATGAGCAGTTCTTC. Its translation: CASDRGTYNEQFF. Filled out from reference TRBV19 and TRBJ2-1, the complete variable domain reads DGGITQSPKYLFRKEGQNVTLSCEQNLNHDAMYWYRQDPGQGLRLIYYSQIVNDFQKGDIAEGYSVSREKKESFPLTVTSAQKNPTAFYLCASDRGTYNEQFFGPGTRLTVL.

V usage is TRBV2 and J usage is TRBJ1-5; the D gene is possibly TRBD1 (5 bases). Looked up from germline, CDR1 is SNHLY and CDR2 is FYNNEI. Between the trimmed V and J ends, which lost 6 bases and 3 bases, there was a span of 12 bases. This CDR3 region has 14 residues. CDR3 amino acids: CASSRVAINQPQHF. CDR3 in DNA: TGTGCCAGCAGCAGGGTGGCAATCAATCAGCCCCAGCATTTT. The full variable domain, in which reference TRBV2 and TRBJ1-5 provide the parts outside the CDR3, is EPEVTQTPSHQVTQMGQEVILRCVPISNHLYFYWYRQILGQKVEFLVSFYNNEISEKSEIFDDQFSVERPDGSNFTLKIRSTKLEDSAMYFCASSRVAINQPQHFGDGTRLSIL.

This chain joins TRBV7-2 and TRBJ2-3; 8 nucleotides line up with TRBD2. V trimming: 3 bases; J trimming: 5 bases; junction bases outside the gene matches: 7. Germline CDR1 and CDR2: SGHTA and FQGNSA. This CDR3 has 15 residues. CDR3 region: CASSFLSGDEDTQYF. CDR3 nucleotide sequence: TGTGCCAGCAGCTTCCTTAGCGGGGACGAAGATACGCAGTATTTT.

The CDR3 loop reads CAIRDIDRYTGELFF. In nucleotides, the CDR3 is TGTGCCATCAGAGATATTGACAGGTACACCGGGGAGCTGTTTTTT. The chain is built from TRBV10-3 and TRBJ2-2; weak D call: TRBD1 (6 bases). V was trimmed by 6 bases and J by 3 bases, leaving 14 bases between them. The CDR3 sequence is 15 residues long. CDR1 and CDR2 (germline): ENHRY, SYGVKD.

The chain joins TRBV7-3 to TRBJ2-5; 12 bases are a match to TRBD2. This CDR3 region has 16 residues. Trimming at V came to 5 bases and at J to 5 bases, leaving 9 bases not matched to a gene. The V gene's germline CDR1 is SGHTA and CDR2 FQGTGA. This CDR3 reads CASSPRLAGGVETQYF. In DNA, the CDR3 is TGTGCCAGCAGCCCCCGGCTAGCGGGAGGGGTTGAGACCCAGTACTTC. Full variable domain (rest looked up from reference TRBV7-3 and TRBJ2-5): GAGVSQTPSNKVTEKGKYVELRCDPISGHTALYWYRQSLGQGPEFLIYFQGTGAADDSGLPNDRFFAVRPEGSVSTLKIQRTERGDSAVYLCASSPRLAGGVETQYFGPGTRLLVL.

The chain carries TRBV11-2 and TRBJ1-4, with 7 bases matching TRBD1. The germline V gene encodes CDR1 SGHAT and CDR2 FQNNGV. Germline trimming cut 3 bases from V and 4 bases from J; bases unmatched to any gene: 2. The CDR3 totals 14 residues. For the CDR3, the DNA is TGTGCCAGCAGCTTGGGACAGCGTAATGAAAAACTGTTTTTT. Its protein is CASSLGQRNEKLFF.

The chain combines TRBV28 with TRBJ1-2; possibly TRBD1 for D (5 bases). Between the trimmed V and J ends, which lost 5 bases and 5 bases, there was a span of 18 bases. The CDR3 runs 15 residues. Germline lookup yields CDR1 MDHEN and CDR2 SYDVKM. CDR3 sequence reads: CASSPPSRATYGYTF. The CDR3 DNA reads as TGTGCCAGCAGTCCACCTAGCAGGGCCACGTATGGCTACACCTTC.

V and J are TRBV12-3 or TRBV12-4 and TRBJ1-1; D unresolved. V gave up 7 bases and J gave up 0 bases, with 9 bases separating them. The CDR3 contains 13 residues. The CDR3 DNA reads as TGTGCCAGCACCCCCGGGATGAACACTGAAGCTTTCTTT. It encodes CASTPGMNTEAFF.